One and the same sample provided the 26 T cell receptor beta chains below, sequenced in a study of T cell clonality in common variable immunodeficiency. Measured with immunoSEQ multiplex PCR; TCRdb has only the in-frame clones, and not every one. This sample has about 39,000 clones and no singletons, with approximately 2.8% in the ten largest. Sequencing was performed on peripheral blood mononuclear cells. These receptors originate from a person between 18 and 69 years old in good health.

This clone was counted many times. The read is 3 residues too short to cover the CDR3 end, so that end is filled in from the germline J gene. The chain carries TRBV7-9 and TRBJ1-6; D not resolved. Germline CDR1 and CDR2: SEHNR and FQNEAQ (reference sequence). The CDR3 is 15 residues long. The V end lost 5 bases, the J end lost 9 bases, and 17 bases lay between the germline ends. CDR3 DNA, as far as it was read: TGTGCCAGCAGCGCCTCGTCACCAGGAGGTTCACCC. This codes for CASSASSPGGSP. The whole CDR3 sequence reads CASSASSPGGSPLHF.

This clone was observed a handful of times. The DNA ends 3 residues before the CDR3 does, and the rest of the CDR3 is filled in from the germline J gene. This chain joins TRBV7-9 and TRBJ1-2; D unclear. Germline V lookup: CDR1 SEHNR, CDR2 FQNEAQ (reference sequence). This CDR3 region has 14 residues. The chain's CDR3 is CASRPSGSSYDYTF. The sequenced part of the CDR3 DNA is TGTGCCAGCAGACCTAGCGGAAGCTCCTACGAC.

This clone ranks as medium-sized. The CDR3 end falls 3 residues outside the read, so it is completed with the germline J gene. V usage is TRBV20-1 and J usage is TRBJ2-2, with TRBD1 identical over 8 bases. V lost 0 bases, J lost 3 bases, and 3 bases stayed unmatched. This CDR3 contains 15 residues. Germline assignment: CDR1 DFQATT and CDR2 SNEGSKA (reference sequence). CDR3 in amino acids: CSAREPDRDTGELFF. The covered CDR3 bases are TGCAGTGCTAGAGAACCGGACAGGGACACCGGGGAG.

Turning to this clone: The read gets to within 3 residues of the CDR3 end, and the germline J gene fills in the rest. The V call is TRBV2, the J call TRBJ1-2, with D unclear. Germline assignment: CDR1 SNHLY and CDR2 FYNNEI. CDR3 length: 11 residues. The CDR3 DNA, read in part, is TGTGCCAGCAGTGAAACTGGTCTC. It encodes CASSETGL. The whole CDR3 reads CASSETGLYTF.

This clone was detected a few times. The sequence runs out 3 residues before the end of the CDR3; the remainder is reconstructed from the germline J gene. The chain carries TRBV11-2 and TRBJ2-1; 7 bases agree with TRBD2. Germline V CDR1 and CDR2: SGHAT, FQNNGV. This CDR3 spans 15 amino acids. V dropped 5 bases and J dropped 4; count of bases not matched to a gene: 8. The CDR3 DNA, read in part, is TGTGCCAGCAGCCCGCGGGCTAGCGGATACAATGAG. It codes for CASSPRASGYNE. The complete CDR3 protein is CASSPRASGYNEQFF.

There are many counts of this clone. The missing CDR3 end, 3 residues past where the read stops, is filled in from the germline J gene. The chain combines TRBV7-9 with TRBJ2-5; D not certain. This CDR3 is 11 amino acids long. Germline V gives CDR1 SEHNR, CDR2 FQNEAQ (reference sequence). V shed 3 bases and J shed 5 bases, with 4 bases lying between them. Incomplete CDR3 DNA: TGTGCCAGCAGCTTCAGGGAGACC. It is translated as CASSFRET. The full CDR3 reads CASSFRETQYF.

This clone was seen at least ten times. Read data end 3 residues before the CDR3 end; the end is taken from the germline J gene. This sequence joins TRBV5-1 and TRBJ2-5; 13 bases line up with TRBD2. Germline CDR1 reads SGHRS; CDR2 reads YFSETQ. Unmatched junction bases numbered 8, after V lost 2 bases and J lost 1 base. This CDR3 contains 18 residues. The CDR3 DNA, read in part, is TGCGCCAGCAGCTTTAACTTACTAGCGGGAGGGTCCCAAGAGACC. This codes for CASSFNLLAGGSQET. The full CDR3 is CASSFNLLAGGSQETQYF.

This clone was detected many times. The chain's CDR3 is CASSPHYVHHEQYF. CDR3 DNA (partial): TGCGCCAGCAGCCCTCACTATGTACATCACGAG. This sequence joins TRBV4-1 and TRBJ2-7; the D is unclear. Read data end 3 residues before the CDR3 end; the end is taken from the germline J gene. This CDR3 has 14 amino acids. Trimming took 4 bases from V and 5 from J, leaving 15 bases between them. The germline CDR1 and CDR2 sequences are MGHRA and YSYEKL.

This clone occurred many times. Here the CDR3 reads CASSRTDPRGEQYF. CDR3 DNA, as far as it was read: TGTGCCAGCAGCCGAACCGATCCCAGGGGCGAG. The chain links TRBV7-2 to TRBJ2-7; tentatively, D is TRBD1 (6 bases). The observed sequence ends 3 residues before the CDR3 terminus, with the missing tail filled in from the germline J gene. The CDR3 runs 14 residues. The V and J ends lost 5 bases and 6 bases respectively, with 17 bases between them. The germline CDR1 and CDR2 sequences are SGHTA and FQGNSA.

This clone was seen only a few times. The CDR3 is cut off 3 residues early in the read; its end comes from the germline J gene. The gene calls are TRBV5-1 and TRBJ2-3; 7 bases align to TRBD2. CDR3 length: 16 amino acids. Trimming cost V 4 bases and J 3 bases; bases outside gene matches: 11. CDR1 SGHRS and CDR2 YFSETQ come from the germline V gene. The CDR3 protein is CASSRGGGIGTDTQYF. Partial CDR3 DNA: TGCGCCAGCAGCCGCGGCGGGGGTATAGGGACAGATACG.

A few counts support this clone. Given a much more abundant clone one base away, this may be a read error. The read halts 3 residues ahead of the CDR3 end, with the missing end drawn from the germline J gene. This rearrangement joins TRBV7-2 to TRBJ2-7; 7 positions agree with TRBD1. The germline V gene encodes CDR1 SGHTA and CDR2 FQGNSA. With V trimmed by 0 bases and J by 4 bases, 3 bases remained unmatched. CDR3 size: 14 residues. The CDR3 DNA, read in part, is TGTACCAGCAGCTTAGCAGGGGGCGGGTACGAG. This codes for CTSSLAGGGYE. The CDR3, in full, reads CTSSLAGGGYEQYF.

This clone was seen many times. The read ends 3 residues before the CDR3 terminus; that terminus is restored from the germline J gene. The chain combines TRBV15 with TRBJ2-5, with D perhaps matching TRBD1 (5 bases). Between the trimmed V and J ends, which lost 6 bases and 7 bases, there was a span of 15 bases. Germline V gene sequence: CDR1 LNHNV, CDR2 YYDKDF (reference sequence). This CDR3 comprises 13 residues. The sequenced CDR3 bases are TGTGCCACCAGTACCCCAGGGATCGCGACC. It encodes CATSTPGIAT. The entire CDR3 sequence reads CATSTPGIATQYF.

This clone was picked up a small number of times. The read terminates 3 residues before the CDR3 end, so the remaining end is supplied by the germline J gene. The genes are TRBV18 and TRBJ1-4, with 9 bases identical to TRBD1. Germline V gene lookup returns CDR1 KGHSH and CDR2 LQKENI. CDR3 length equals 17 residues. Incomplete CDR3 DNA: TGTGCCAGCTCGGGAGGACAGGGGAGGTCCTATAATTCACCA. This codes for CASSGGQGRSYNSP. The CDR3 as a whole reads CASSGGQGRSYNSPLFF.

At least ten counts were recorded for this clone. Read sequence stops 3 residues before the CDR3 end, and the germline J gene provides the missing end. The J gene is TRBJ1-4, the V gene TRBV30; D is undetermined. V was clipped by 0 bases and J by 7 bases, with 15 bases between them. The CDR3 runs 15 residues. Germline V lookup: CDR1 GTSNPN, CDR2 SVGIG (reference sequence). The CDR3 DNA, read in part, is TGTGCCTGGAGTGTACTACGTCCCCCCTCTGAAAAA. Translation gives CAWSVLRPPSEK. The whole CDR3 sequence is CAWSVLRPPSEKLFF.

Turning to this clone: Read data end 3 residues before the CDR3 end; the end is taken from the germline J gene. The chain combines TRBV7-9 with TRBJ2-3; D not resolved. The V end lost 4 bases, the J end lost 0 bases, and 8 bases lay between the germline ends. The germline V gene has CDR1 SEHNR and CDR2 FQNEAQ (reference sequence). CDR3 length: 14 residues. The CDR3 DNA, read in part, is TGTGCCAGCAGCTCTCGACTGAGCACAGATACG. This gives the protein CASSSRLSTDT. The whole CDR3 reads CASSSRLSTDTQYF.

On this clone itself: The CDR3 extends 3 residues past the end of the read, so its final part is completed from the germline J gene. The rearrangement links TRBV2 to TRBJ2-4, with D tentatively TRBD1 (6 bases). This CDR3 comprises 13 residues. Germline loops: CDR1 SNHLY, CDR2 FYNNEI. CDR3 DNA, as far as it was read: TGTGCCAGCAGCCTTAGGCAGGGGCCCGGT. Translation: CASSLRQGPG. The whole CDR3 reads CASSLRQGPGQYF. The variable domain in full, with the rest retrieved from reference TRBV2 and TRBJ2-4, is EPEVTQTPSHQVTQMGQEVILRCVPISNHLYFYWYRQILGQKVEFLVSFYNNEISEKSEIFDDQFSVERPDGSNFTLKIRSTKLEDSAMYFCASSLRQGPGQYFGAGTRLSVL.

This clone showed up many times. The CDR3 end lies 3 residues beyond the end of the read and is filled in from the germline J gene. The chain uses TRBV18 and TRBJ1-2; maybe TRBD1 (6 bases). Germline CDR1 and CDR2: KGHSH and LQKENI. The CDR3 sequence is 13 residues long. The ends were cut back, 10 bases at V and 6 bases at J, with 18 bases in the middle. The chain's CDR3 is CATAADRSNGYTF. The covered CDR3 bases are TGTGCCACCGCGGCCGACAGGAGTAATGGC. The entire variable domain, with the rest obtained from reference TRBV18 and TRBJ1-2, is as follows: NAGVMQNPRHLVRRRGQEARLRCSPMKGHSHVYWYRQLPEEGLKFMVYLQKENIIDESGMPKERFSAEFPKEGPSILRIQQVVRGDSAAYFCATAADRSNGYTFGSGTRLTVV.

At least ten counts were recorded for this clone. The read ends 3 residues early relative to the CDR3; the germline J gene fills the gap. The V and J genes are TRBV2 and TRBJ1-1; the match to TRBD1 covers 9 bases. V dropped 10 bases and J dropped 5; count of bases not matched to a gene: 5. CDR1 SNHLY and CDR2 FYNNEI come from the germline V gene. The CDR3 sequence is 12 residues long. The CDR3 bases that were read are TGTGCCATAAACAGGGGGCGAACTGAA. Protein sequence: CAINRGRTE. The complete CDR3 reads CAINRGRTEAFF.

The table lists this clone with many counts. The read ends 3 residues shy of where the CDR3 ends; the end is completed using the germline J gene. Distinct nucleotide sequences in the sample also encode this CDR3. The chain carries TRBV5-1 and TRBJ1-3; 10 bases match TRBD1. With V trimmed by 4 bases and J by 5 bases, 6 bases remained unmatched. Looked up from germline, CDR1 is SGHRS and CDR2 is YFSETQ. The CDR3 runs 15 residues. Here the CDR3 reads CASSPGQGLRNTIYF. CDR3 DNA, as far as it was read: TGCGCCAGCAGCCCGGGACAGGGGCTTAGAAACACC.

As concerns this clone: The read comes to an end 3 residues before the CDR3 does, leaving the germline J gene to fill in the end. The chain uses TRBV18 and TRBJ2-7; possible D gene TRBD1, 5 bases. CDR3 length equals 12 residues. With 6 bases removed from V and 2 bases from J, the gap between germline ends came to 8 bases. Germline CDR1 and CDR2: KGHSH and LQKENI. The CDR3 bases that were read are TGTGCCAGCTCTCAAGGGGCCTACGAG. Residues: CASSQGAYE. The whole CDR3 region reads CASSQGAYEQYF.

This clone was observed many times. The CDR3 extends 3 residues past the end of the read, so its final part is completed from the germline J gene. The chain carries TRBV20-1 and TRBJ2-7; 7 bases align to TRBD2. The CDR3 covers 14 residues. CDR1 is DFQATT and CDR2 is SNEGSKA in the germline V gene (reference sequence). Trimming cost V 6 bases and J 5 bases; bases outside gene matches: 13. The covered CDR3 bases are TGCAGTGCGGAGAGGGGAGGGAGGGCAAACGAG. Translated, it gives CSAERGGRANE. The whole CDR3 protein reads CSAERGGRANEQYF.

About this clone: The read ends 3 residues early relative to the CDR3; the germline J gene fills the gap. The gene calls are TRBV30 and TRBJ1-1; 7 bases line up with TRBD1. The CDR3 extends over 15 amino acids. The germline CDR1 and CDR2 sequences are GTSNPN and SVGIG (reference sequence). The sequenced part of the CDR3 DNA is TGTGCCTGGAGTCCGGGACAGACTACCTTGGATACA. It yields the protein CAWSPGQTTLDT. The entire CDR3 is CAWSPGQTTLDTAFF.

This clone was seen repeatedly, ten times or more. The missing CDR3 end, 3 residues past where the read stops, is filled in from the germline J gene. The chain is built from TRBV19 and TRBJ1-1, with a tentative D call TRBD1 (6 bases). Germline CDR1 is LNHDA and CDR2 is SQIVND (reference sequence). Trimming removed 3 bases from V and 2 bases from J, with 13 bases in between. The CDR3 spans 15 residues. The sequenced part of the CDR3 DNA is TGTGCCAGTAGTATGGGAAGGACAGAAAACACTGAA. Its translation: CASSMGRTENTE. The whole CDR3 protein reads CASSMGRTENTEAFF.

This clone was detected many times. The read is 3 residues too short to cover the CDR3 end, so that end is filled in from the germline J gene. The chain recombines TRBV12-5 with TRBJ2-2; 7 bases fit TRBD2. The CDR3 has 16 amino acids. V shed 0 bases and J 4 bases; nucleotides not matched to a gene: 5. Germline V CDR1 and CDR2: LGHNT, FRNRAP. The CDR3 sequence: CASGLVGGVGTGELFF. The CDR3 bases that were read are TGTGCTAGTGGTTTGGTGGGGGGGGTCGGCACCGGGGAG.

This clone was seen ten or more times. Incomplete CDR3 DNA: TGCAGTGCTTTCCGGACTGGAGCTAAAGAGACC. Protein product: CSAFRTGAKET. In full, the CDR3 reads CSAFRTGAKETQYF. V is TRBV20-1 and J is TRBJ2-5, with D perhaps matching TRBD2 (5 bases). The read finishes 3 residues shy of the CDR3 end, and the germline J gene is used to complete it. V dropped 5 bases and J dropped 3 bases, with 16 bases sitting between them. Germline V CDR1 and CDR2: DFQATT, SNEGSKA (reference sequence). This CDR3 is built from 14 residues.

Notes on this clone: The read gets to within 3 residues of the CDR3 end, and the germline J gene fills in the rest. V is TRBV19 and J is TRBJ1-2; D unresolved. The CDR3 covers 17 residues. CDR1 LNHDA and CDR2 SQIVND come from the germline V gene (reference sequence). The chain's CDR3 is CASSNPSGSRSYNDYTF. The DNA read from the CDR3 is TGTGCCAGTAGTAACCCTAGCGGGAGTAGATCCTACAATGAC.